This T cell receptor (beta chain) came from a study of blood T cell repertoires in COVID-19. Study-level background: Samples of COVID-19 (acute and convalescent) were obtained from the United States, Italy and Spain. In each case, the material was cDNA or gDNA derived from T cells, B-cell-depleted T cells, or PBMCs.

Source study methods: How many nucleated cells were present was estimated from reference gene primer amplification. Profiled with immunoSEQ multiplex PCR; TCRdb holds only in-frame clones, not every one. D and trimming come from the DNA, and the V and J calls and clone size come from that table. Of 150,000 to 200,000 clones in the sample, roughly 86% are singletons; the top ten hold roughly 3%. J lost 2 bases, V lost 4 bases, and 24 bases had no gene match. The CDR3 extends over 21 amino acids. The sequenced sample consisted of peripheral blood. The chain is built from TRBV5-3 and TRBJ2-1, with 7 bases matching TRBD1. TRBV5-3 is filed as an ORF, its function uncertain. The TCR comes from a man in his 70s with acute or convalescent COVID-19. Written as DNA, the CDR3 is TGTGCCAGAAGCGTCCGGGACAGAACCCTACCCGGGACCCAAACCTACAATGAGCAGTTCTTC. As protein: CARSVRDRTLPGTQTYNEQFF.